A single sample is the source of the 12 T cell receptor beta chains below, sequenced in a study of Ad26.COV2.S vaccination and SARS-CoV-2 variants. Treatment defined: 15 to 20 received Ad26.COV2.S at low or high dose, single or two shots; 5 received placebo; per-sample allocation not given. On day 63 after the first injection, vaccine and placebo recipients gave samples. The repertoire was sequenced with immunoSEQ multiplex PCR; TCRdb's copy has only in-frame clones and lacks some. The table has about 350,000 clones, 80% to 90% seen once. The specimen was peripheral blood, collected in a trial of Ad26.COV2.S vaccine versus placebo. The receptors were sampled from a person aged 18-65 years who received the Ad26.COV2.S COVID-19 vaccine or a placebo.

The V call is TRBV18, the J call TRBJ2-1; D may be TRBD2 (5 bases). From germline, CDR1 is KGHSH and CDR2 LQKENI. This CDR3 has 13 amino acids. V shed 4 bases and J shed 5 bases, with 9 bases lying between them. The CDR3 loop is CASSLLEDNEQFF. Written as DNA, the CDR3 is TGTGCCAGCTCACTACTAGAGGACAATGAGCAGTTCTTC.

This clone was found once. The rearrangement links TRBV4-1 to TRBJ2-3; perhaps TRBD2 as D (6 bases). V lost 0 bases and J 4 bases, leaving 8 bases between the germline ends. The CDR3 has 14 residues. Germline V lookup: CDR1 MGHRA, CDR2 YSYEKL. The CDR3 reads CASSQDQRADTQYF. DNA of the CDR3: TGCGCCAGCAGCCAAGATCAGCGGGCAGATACGCAGTATTTT.

The chain uses TRBV9 and TRBJ1-1; D remains ambiguous. The CDR3 spans 13 residues. CDR1 SGDLS and CDR2 YYNGEE come from the germline V gene. Trimming shortened V by 5 bases and J by 1 base, and 9 bases separated the two germline ends. The CDR3 loop reads CASSSTSNTEAFF. The CDR3 coding sequence is TGTGCCAGCAGTTCTACCTCGAACACTGAAGCTTTCTTT.

This clone was seen once. The gene calls are TRBV4-2 and TRBJ2-2, with D unclear. The germline CDR1 and CDR2 sequences are LGHNA and YNFKEQ. This CDR3 contains 20 residues. V was trimmed by 0 bases and J by 1 base, leaving 21 bases between them. The CDR3 DNA reads TGTGCCAGCAGCCAAGATCCCCCTCGCAGCCGTAATATGAACACCGGGGAGCTGTTTTTT. Amino acid sequence: CASSQDPPRSRNMNTGELFF.

The chain joins TRBV7-2 to TRBJ1-2; D gene ambiguous. CDR1 and CDR2 (germline): SGHTA, FQGNSA. The CDR3 extends over 13 amino acids. Trimming stripped 2 bases from V and 3 bases from J, with 7 bases between. The CDR3: CASSLRLDYGYTF. CDR3 DNA: TGTGCCAGCAGCTTACGATTGGACTATGGCTACACCTTC.

This clone was seen just once. V gene TRBV3-1 (or the pseudogene TRBV3-2) combines with J gene TRBJ1-2, with TRBD1 matching over 7 bases. This CDR3 spans 15 amino acids. The V gene's germline CDR1 is LGHDT and CDR2 YNNKEL (reference sequence). The V gene end was trimmed by 0 bases and the J gene end by 8 bases; junction bases not matched to a gene: 9. Here the CDR3 reads CASSQDSGTALGYTF. For the CDR3, the DNA is TGTGCCAGCAGCCAAGACTCCGGGACAGCTCTCGGCTACACCTTC.

This clone has only one observation. This chain uses TRBV5-5 with TRBJ2-7; TRBD1 agrees at 7 bases. CDR1 and CDR2 (germline): SGHKS, YYEKEE (reference sequence). The CDR3 totals 15 residues. Trimming took 4 bases from V and 3 from J; bases not matched to a gene: 10. The CDR3 sequence is CASSPRQGMDYEQYF. CDR3 coding DNA: TGTGCCAGCAGCCCGAGACAGGGCATGGACTACGAGCAGTACTTC. Complete variable domain (other parts from reference TRBV5-5 and TRBJ2-7): DAGVTQSPTHLIKTRGQQVTLRCSPISGHKSVSWYQQVLGQGPQFIFQYYEKEERGRGNFPDRFSARQFPNYSSELNVNALLLGDSALYLCASSPRQGMDYEQYFGPGTRLTVT.

This clone was counted a single time. J is TRBJ2-3 and V is TRBV9, with D perhaps matching TRBD1 or TRBD2 (6 bases each). CDR1 is SGDLS, CDR2 YYNGEE, per germline. The CDR3 covers 16 residues. Deletions cut 0 bases from V and 4 bases from J, with 15 bases between. CDR3 loop: CASSVGPEGGADTQYF. CDR3 sequence (DNA): TGTGCCAGCAGCGTAGGACCGGAGGGGGGTGCAGATACGCAGTATTTT.

This chain joins TRBV7-9 and TRBJ1-6, with 8 bases aligning to TRBD1. This CDR3 is 13 amino acids long. CDR1 is SEHNR, CDR2 FQNEAQ, per germline (reference sequence). Trimming removed 10 bases from V and 8 bases from J; junction bases left unmatched: 7. The CDR3 region has the DNA TGTGCCACACCACAGGGGGAGGATTCACCCCTCCACTTT. Translating it yields CATPQGEDSPLHF.

CDR3 protein: CAISETDRWLAFF. The CDR3 DNA sequence: TGTGCCATCAGTGAGACAGACCGTTGGTTGGCTTTCTTT. The chain has TRBV10-3 and TRBJ1-1, with D hard to call. The CDR3 extends over 13 amino acids. Germline CDR1 reads ENHRY; CDR2 reads SYGVKD. Trimming removed 2 bases from V and 11 bases from J, with 15 bases in between.

The chain combines TRBV7-3 with TRBJ2-3, with 8 bases fitting TRBD1. In germline, CDR1 is SGHTA, CDR2 FQGTGA. The CDR3 runs 14 residues. V was pared by 4 bases and J by 3 bases, with 3 bases of the junction left unmatched. The chain's CDR3 is CASSSGTGTDTQYF. The CDR3 DNA reads TGTGCCAGCAGCTCAGGGACAGGAACAGATACGCAGTATTTT.

The genes are TRBV6-5 and TRBJ2-3; D perhaps matches TRBD2 (5 bases). The CDR3 spans 14 residues. CDR1 is MNHEY, CDR2 SVGAGI, per germline. V lost 2 bases and J 7 bases, leaving 13 bases between the germline ends. Here the CDR3 DNA reads TGTGCCAGCAGTTACGCCGAGGGTCAGAATACGCAGTATTTT. This encodes CASSYAEGQNTQYF.